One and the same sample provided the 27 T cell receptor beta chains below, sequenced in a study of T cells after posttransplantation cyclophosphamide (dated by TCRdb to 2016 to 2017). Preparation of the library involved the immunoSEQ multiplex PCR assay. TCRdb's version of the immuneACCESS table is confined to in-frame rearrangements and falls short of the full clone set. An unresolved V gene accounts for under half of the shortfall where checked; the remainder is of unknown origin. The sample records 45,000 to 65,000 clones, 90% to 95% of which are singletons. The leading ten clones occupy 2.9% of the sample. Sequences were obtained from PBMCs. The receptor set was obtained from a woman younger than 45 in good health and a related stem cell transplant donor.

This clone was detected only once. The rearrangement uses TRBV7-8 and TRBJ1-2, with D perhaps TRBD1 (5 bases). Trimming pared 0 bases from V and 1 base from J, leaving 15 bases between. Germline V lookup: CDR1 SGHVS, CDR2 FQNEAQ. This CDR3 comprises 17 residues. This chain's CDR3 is CASSLAGEAGVNYGYTF. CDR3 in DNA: TGTGCCAGCAGCTTAGCAGGGGAGGCAGGAGTTAACTATGGCTACACCTTC.

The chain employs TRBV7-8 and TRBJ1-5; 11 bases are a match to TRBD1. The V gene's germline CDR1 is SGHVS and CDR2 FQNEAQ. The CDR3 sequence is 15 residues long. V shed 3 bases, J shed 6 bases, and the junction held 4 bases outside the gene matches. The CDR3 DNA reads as TGTGCCAGCAGCTTCTATGGACAGGGGGCTCAGCCCCAGCATTTT. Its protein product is CASSFYGQGAQPQHF.

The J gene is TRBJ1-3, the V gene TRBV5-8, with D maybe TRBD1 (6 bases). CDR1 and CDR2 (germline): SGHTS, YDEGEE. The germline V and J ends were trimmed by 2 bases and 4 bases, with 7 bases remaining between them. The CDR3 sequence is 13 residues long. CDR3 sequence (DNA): TGTGCCAGCAGCTTTACAGGGGGAAACACCATATATTTT. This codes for CASSFTGGNTIYF.

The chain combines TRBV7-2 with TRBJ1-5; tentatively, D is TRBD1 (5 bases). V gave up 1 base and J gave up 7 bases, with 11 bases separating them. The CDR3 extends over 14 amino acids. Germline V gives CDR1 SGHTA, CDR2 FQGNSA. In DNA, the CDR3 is TGTGCCAGCAGCTTAGGGGCAGGGTGGCAGCCCCAGCATTTT. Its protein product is CASSLGAGWQPQHF.

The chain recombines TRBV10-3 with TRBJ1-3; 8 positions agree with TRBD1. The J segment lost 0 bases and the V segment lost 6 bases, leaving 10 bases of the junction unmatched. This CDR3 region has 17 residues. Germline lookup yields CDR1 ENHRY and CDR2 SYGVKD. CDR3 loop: CAIRDPRQGPSGNTIYF. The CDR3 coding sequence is TGTGCCATCAGGGACCCGCGACAGGGGCCCTCTGGAAACACCATATATTTT.

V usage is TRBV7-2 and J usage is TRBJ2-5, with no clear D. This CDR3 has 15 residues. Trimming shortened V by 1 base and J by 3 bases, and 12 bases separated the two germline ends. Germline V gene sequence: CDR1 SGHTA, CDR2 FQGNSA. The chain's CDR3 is CASSLVVSPKETQYF. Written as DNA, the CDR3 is TGTGCCAGCAGCTTAGTTGTTAGTCCTAAAGAGACCCAGTACTTC.

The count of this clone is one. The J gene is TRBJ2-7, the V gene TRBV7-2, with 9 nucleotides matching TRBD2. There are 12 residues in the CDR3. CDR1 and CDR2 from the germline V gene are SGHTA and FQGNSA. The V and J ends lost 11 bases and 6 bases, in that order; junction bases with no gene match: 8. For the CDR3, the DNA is TGTGCCGTCCGCGGGGGGGCCTTCGAGCAGTACTTC. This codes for CAVRGGAFEQYF.

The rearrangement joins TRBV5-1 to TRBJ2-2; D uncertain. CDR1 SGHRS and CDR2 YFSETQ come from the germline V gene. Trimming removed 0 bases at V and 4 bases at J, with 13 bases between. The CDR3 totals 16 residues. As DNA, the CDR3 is TGCGCCAGCAGCTTGGATAGAGGCCCTCCCACCGGGGAGCTGTTTTTT. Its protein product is CASSLDRGPPTGELFF.

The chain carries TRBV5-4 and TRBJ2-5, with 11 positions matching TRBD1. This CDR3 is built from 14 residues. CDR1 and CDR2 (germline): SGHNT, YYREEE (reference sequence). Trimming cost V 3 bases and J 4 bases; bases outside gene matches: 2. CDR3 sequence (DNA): TGTGCCAGCAGCTGGGACAGGGGGGCAGAGACCCAGTACTTC. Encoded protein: CASSWDRGAETQYF.

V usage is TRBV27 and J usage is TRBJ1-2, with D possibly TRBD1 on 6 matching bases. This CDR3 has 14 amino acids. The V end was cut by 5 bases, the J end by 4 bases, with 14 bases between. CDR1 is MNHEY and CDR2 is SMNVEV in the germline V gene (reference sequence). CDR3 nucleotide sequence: TGTGCCAGCAGTCCCAGGGGCGGAGGCTATGGCTACACCTTC. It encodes CASSPRGGGYGYTF.

CDR3 nucleotides: TGTGCCAGCTCGCTATCGACTTTCATGAACACTGAAGCTTTCTTT. Its protein is CASSLSTFMNTEAFF. V is TRBV18 and J is TRBJ1-1; D gene ambiguous. Germline CDR1 and CDR2: KGHSH and LQKENI. V dropped 6 bases and J dropped 0 bases, with 14 bases sitting between them. CDR3 length equals 15 residues.

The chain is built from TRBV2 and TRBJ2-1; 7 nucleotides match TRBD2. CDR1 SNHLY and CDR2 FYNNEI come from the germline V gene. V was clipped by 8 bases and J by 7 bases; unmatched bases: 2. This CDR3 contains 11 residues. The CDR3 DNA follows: TGTGCCAGCGGGGGGGAAAATGAGCAGTTCTTC. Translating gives CASGGENEQFF.

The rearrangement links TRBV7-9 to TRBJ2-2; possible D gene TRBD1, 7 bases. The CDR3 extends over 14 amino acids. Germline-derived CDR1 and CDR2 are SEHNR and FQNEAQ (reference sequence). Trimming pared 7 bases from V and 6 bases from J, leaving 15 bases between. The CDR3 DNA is TGTGCCAGCACGGGCAGGGGGGAAGCCGGGGAGCTGTTTTTT. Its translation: CASTGRGEAGELFF.

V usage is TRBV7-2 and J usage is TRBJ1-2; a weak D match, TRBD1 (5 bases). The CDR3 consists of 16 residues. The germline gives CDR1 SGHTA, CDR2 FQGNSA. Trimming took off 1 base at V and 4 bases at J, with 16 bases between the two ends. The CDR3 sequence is CASSLVRGDLSYGYTF. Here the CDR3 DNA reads TGTGCCAGCAGCTTAGTACGCGGGGACCTGAGCTATGGCTACACCTTC.

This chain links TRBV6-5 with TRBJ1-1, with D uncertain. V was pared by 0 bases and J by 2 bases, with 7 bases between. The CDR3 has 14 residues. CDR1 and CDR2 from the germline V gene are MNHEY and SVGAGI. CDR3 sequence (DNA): TGTGCCAGCAGTTACTCTACGGTTAACACTGAAGCTTTCTTT. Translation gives CASSYSTVNTEAFF.

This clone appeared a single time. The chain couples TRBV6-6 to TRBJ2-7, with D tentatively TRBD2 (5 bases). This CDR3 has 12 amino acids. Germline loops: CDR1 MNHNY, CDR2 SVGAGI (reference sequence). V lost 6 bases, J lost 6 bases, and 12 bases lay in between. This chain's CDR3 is CASRPTSFEQYF. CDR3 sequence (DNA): TGTGCCAGCAGGCCCACTAGTTTCGAGCAGTACTTC.

The DNA of the CDR3 is TGCGCCAGCAGCTTGGAGACAGTATCCTACGAGCAGTACTTC. Translation: CASSLETVSYEQYF. This chain links TRBV5-1 with TRBJ2-7; the D gene is possibly TRBD1 (5 bases). CDR3 length: 14 residues. Trimming stripped 0 bases from V and 1 base from J, with 8 bases between. The germline gives CDR1 SGHRS, CDR2 YFSETQ.

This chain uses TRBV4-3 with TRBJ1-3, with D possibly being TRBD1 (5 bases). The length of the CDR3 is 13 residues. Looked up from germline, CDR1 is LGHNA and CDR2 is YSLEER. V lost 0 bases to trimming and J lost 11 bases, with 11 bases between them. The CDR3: CASSQDFPGAIYF. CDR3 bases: TGCGCCAGCAGCCAAGACTTCCCGGGGGCCATATATTTT.

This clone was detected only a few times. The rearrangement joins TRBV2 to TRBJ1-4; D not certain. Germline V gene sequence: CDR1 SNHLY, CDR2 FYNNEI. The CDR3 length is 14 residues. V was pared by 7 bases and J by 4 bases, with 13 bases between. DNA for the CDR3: TGTGCCAGCACCGGGAGAGGCGTTAATGAAAAACTGTTTTTT. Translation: CASTGRGVNEKLFF.

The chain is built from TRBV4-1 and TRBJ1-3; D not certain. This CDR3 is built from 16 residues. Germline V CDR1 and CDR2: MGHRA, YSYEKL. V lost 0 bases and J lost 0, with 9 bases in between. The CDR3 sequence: CASSQDDFHSGNTIYF. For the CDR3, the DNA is TGCGCCAGCAGCCAAGATGACTTCCACTCTGGAAACACCATATATTTT.

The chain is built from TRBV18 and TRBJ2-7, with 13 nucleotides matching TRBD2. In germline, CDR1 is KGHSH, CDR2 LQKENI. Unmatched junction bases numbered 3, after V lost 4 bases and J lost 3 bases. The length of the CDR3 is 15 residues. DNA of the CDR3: TGTGCCAGCTCACAGGGACTAGCGGGGATCTACGAGCAGTACTTC. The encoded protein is CASSQGLAGIYEQYF.

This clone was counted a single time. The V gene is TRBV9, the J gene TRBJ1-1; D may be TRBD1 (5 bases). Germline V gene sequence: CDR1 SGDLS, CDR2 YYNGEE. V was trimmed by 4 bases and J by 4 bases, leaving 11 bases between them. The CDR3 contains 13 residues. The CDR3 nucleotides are TGTGCCAGCAGCTCTTCCGGGGGCACTGAAGCTTTCTTT. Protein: CASSSSGGTEAFF.

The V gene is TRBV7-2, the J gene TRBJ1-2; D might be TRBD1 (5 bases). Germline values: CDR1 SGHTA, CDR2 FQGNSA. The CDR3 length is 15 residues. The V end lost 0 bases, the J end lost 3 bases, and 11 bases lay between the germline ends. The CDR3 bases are TGTGCCAGCAGCTTAGCGGGGGGACGGGACTATGGCTACACCTTC. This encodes CASSLAGGRDYGYTF.

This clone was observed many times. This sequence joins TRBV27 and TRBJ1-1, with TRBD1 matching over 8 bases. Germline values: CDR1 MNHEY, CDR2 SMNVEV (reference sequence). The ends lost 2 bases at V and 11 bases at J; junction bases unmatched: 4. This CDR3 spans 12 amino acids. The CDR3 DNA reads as TGTGCCAGCAGTTTAGGGACAGGCGCCGCTTTCTTT. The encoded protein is CASSLGTGAAFF.

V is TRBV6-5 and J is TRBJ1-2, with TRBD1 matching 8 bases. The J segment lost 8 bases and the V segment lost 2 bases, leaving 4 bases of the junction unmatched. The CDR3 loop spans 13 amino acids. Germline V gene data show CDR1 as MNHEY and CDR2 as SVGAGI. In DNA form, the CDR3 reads TGTGCCAGCAGTTACAGCAGGGGGCGAGGCTACACCTTC. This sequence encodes CASSYSRGRGYTF.

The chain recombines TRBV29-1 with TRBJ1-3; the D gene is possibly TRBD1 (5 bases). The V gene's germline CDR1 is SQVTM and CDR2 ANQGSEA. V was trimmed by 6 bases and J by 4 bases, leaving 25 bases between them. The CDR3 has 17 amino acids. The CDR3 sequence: CSVRPPEIRVGGNTIYF. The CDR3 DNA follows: TGCAGCGTCCGACCCCCAGAAATCAGGGTTGGAGGAAACACCATATATTTT.

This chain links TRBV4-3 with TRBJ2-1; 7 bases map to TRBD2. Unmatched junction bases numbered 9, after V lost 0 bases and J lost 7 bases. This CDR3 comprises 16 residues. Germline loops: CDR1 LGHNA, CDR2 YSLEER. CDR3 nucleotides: TGCGCCAGCAGCCAAGATCAGGACGGGGGGAGGAATGAGCAGTTCTTC. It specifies CASSQDQDGGRNEQFF.